This T cell receptor beta chain is drawn from a study of Ad26.COV2.S vaccination and SARS-CoV-2 variants. Study-wide background: Donor was one of the participants in the Ad26.COV2.S arm of the COV1001 trial. By the intramuscular route, Ad26.COV2.S was given once, or twice 56 days apart. Study observations and caveats: Vaccine recipients showed a spike-specific TCR breadth that was higher than in placebo recipients.

The CDR3 extends over 15 amino acids. Germline-derived CDR1 and CDR2 are SGHDT and YYEEEE. The V gene lost 4 bases and the J gene lost 2 bases, with 16 bases spanning the gap. About this clone: Its specificity is not known.

Treatment: around 19 received Ad26.COV2.S at low or high dose, single or two shots; several received placebo; per-sample allocation not given. Sample collection was performed on day 63 after the first vaccine or placebo injection. The vaccine delivered Wuhan-strain SARS-CoV-2 spike through an Ad26 vector. Data came from immunoSEQ multiplex PCR; TCRdb stores just in-frame clones and leaves some out. The sample includes a few hundred thousand clones, around four fifths seen only once; the top ten take around 7.3%. This chain links TRBV5-6 with TRBJ2-7, with D perhaps matching TRBD1 or TRBD2 (5 bases each). The clonotype comes from a person between 18 and 65 years old who received the Ad26.COV2.S COVID-19 vaccine or a placebo. The source was peripheral blood, collected in a trial of Ad26.COV2.S vaccine versus placebo. CDR3 region: CASSLPGRLTYEQYF. The CDR3 DNA sequence: TGTGCCAGCAGCCTACCGGGACGGCTGACCTACGAGCAGTACTTC. Complete variable domain (other parts from reference TRBV5-6 and TRBJ2-7): DAGVTQSPTHLIKTRGQQVTLRCSPKSGHDTVSWYQQALGQGPQFIFQYYEEEERQRGNFPDRFSGHQFPNYSSELNVNALLLGDSALYLCASSLPGRLTYEQYFGPGTRLTVT.